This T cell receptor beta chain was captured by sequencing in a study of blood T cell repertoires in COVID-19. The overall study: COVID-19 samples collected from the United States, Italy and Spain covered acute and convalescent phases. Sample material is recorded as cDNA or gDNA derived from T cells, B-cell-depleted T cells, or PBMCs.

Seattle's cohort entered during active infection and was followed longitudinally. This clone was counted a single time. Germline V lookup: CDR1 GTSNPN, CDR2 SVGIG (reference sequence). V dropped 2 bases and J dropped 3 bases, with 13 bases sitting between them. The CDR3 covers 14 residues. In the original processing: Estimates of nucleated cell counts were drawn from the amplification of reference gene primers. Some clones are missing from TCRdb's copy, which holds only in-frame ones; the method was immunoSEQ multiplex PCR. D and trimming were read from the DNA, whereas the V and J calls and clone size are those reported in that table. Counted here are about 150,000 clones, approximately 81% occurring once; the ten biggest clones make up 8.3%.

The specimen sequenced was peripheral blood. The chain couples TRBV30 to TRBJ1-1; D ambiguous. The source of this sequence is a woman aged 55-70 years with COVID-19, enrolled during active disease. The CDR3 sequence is CAWSWQWGDTEAFF. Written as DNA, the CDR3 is TGTGCCTGGAGTTGGCAGTGGGGAGACACTGAAGCTTTCTTT.